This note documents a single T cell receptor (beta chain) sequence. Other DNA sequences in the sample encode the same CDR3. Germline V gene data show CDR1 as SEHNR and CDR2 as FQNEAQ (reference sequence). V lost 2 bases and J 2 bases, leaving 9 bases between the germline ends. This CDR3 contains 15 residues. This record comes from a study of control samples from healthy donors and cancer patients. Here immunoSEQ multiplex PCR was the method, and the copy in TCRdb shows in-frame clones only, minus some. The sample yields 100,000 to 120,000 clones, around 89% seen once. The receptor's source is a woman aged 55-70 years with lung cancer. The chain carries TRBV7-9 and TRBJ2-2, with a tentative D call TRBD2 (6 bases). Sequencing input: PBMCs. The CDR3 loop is CASSLLATNTGELFF. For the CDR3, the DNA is TGTGCCAGCAGCTTACTAGCGACCAACACCGGGGAGCTGTTTTTT.